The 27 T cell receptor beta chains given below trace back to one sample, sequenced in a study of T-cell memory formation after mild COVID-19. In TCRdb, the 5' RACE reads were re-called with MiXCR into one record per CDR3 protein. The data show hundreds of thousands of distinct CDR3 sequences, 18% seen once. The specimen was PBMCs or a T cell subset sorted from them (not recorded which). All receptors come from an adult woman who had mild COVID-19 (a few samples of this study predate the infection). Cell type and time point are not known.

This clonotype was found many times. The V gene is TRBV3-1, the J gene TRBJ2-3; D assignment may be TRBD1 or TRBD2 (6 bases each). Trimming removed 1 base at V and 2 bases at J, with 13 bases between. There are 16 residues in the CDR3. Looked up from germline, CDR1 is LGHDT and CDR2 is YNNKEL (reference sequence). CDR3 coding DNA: TGTGCCAGCAGCCAAGGATCGGGGGCCGTCACAGATACGCAGTATTTT. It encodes CASSQGSGAVTDTQYF.

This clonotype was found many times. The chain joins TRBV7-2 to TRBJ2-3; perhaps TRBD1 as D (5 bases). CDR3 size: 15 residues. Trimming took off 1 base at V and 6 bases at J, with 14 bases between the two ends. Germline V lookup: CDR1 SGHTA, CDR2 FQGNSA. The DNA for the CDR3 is TGTGCCAGCAGCTTAGGACAGACCCTCCGGGATACGCAGTATTTT. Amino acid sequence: CASSLGQTLRDTQYF.

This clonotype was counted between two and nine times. The CDR3 spells CASSPGAGQGGTYEQYF. CDR3 nucleotides: TGTGCCAGCAGCCCTGGGGCTGGACAGGGAGGAACCTACGAGCAGTACTTC. V gene TRBV5-5 combines with J gene TRBJ2-7, with TRBD1 identical over 8 bases. The trim removed 4 bases at V and 2 bases at J, leaving 14 bases unmatched. CDR3 length equals 17 residues. In germline, CDR1 is SGHKS, CDR2 YYEKEE (reference sequence).

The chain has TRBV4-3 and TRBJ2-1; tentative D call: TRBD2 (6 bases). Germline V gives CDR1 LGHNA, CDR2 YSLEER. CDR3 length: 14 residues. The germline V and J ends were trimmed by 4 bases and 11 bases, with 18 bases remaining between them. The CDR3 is CASSRQDRESKQFF. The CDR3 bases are TGCGCCAGCAGCCGTCAAGACCGGGAGTCCAAGCAGTTCTTC.

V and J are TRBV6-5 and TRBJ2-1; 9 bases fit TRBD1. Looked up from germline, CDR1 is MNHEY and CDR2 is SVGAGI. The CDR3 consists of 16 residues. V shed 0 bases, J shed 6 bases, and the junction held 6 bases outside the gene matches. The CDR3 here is CASSYSIPDRGNEQFF. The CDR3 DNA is TGTGCCAGCAGTTACTCGATTCCGGACAGGGGCAATGAGCAGTTCTTC.

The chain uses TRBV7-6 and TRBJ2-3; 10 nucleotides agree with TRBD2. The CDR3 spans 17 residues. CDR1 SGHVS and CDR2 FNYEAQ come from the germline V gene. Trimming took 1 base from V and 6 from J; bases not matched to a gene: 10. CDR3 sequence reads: CASSLVSSGRAPDTQYF. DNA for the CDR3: TGTGCCAGCAGCTTAGTATCCAGCGGGAGGGCCCCCGATACGCAGTATTTT. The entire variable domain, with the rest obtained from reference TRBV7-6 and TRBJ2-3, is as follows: GAGVSQSPRYKVTKRGQDVALRCDPISGHVSLYWYRQALGQGPEFLTYFNYEAQQDKSGLPNDRFSAERPEGSISTLTIQRTEQRDSAMYRCASSLVSSGRAPDTQYFGPGTRLTVL.

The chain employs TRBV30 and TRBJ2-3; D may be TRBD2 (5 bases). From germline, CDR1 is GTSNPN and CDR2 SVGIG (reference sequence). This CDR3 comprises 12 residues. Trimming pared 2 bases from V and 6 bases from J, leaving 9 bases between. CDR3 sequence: CAWSLARDTQYF. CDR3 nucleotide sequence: TGTGCCTGGAGTCTAGCTCGGGATACGCAGTATTTT.

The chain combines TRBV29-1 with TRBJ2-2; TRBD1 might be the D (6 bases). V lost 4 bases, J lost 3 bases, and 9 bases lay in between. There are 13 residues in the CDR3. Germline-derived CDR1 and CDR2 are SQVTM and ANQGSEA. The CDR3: CSVGQVYTGELFF. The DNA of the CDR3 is TGCAGCGTTGGACAGGTTTACACCGGGGAGCTGTTTTTT.

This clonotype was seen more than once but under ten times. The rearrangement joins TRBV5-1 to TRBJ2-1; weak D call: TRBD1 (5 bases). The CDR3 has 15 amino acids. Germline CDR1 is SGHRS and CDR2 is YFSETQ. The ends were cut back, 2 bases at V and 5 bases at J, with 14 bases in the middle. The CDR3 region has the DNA TGCGCCAGCAGCTTCCGGCAGGGATCGAACAATGAGCAGTTCTTC. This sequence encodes CASSFRQGSNNEQFF.

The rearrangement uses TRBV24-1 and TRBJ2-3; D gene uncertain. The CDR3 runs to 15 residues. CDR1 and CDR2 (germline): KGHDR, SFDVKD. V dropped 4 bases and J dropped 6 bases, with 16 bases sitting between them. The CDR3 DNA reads TGTGCCACCAGTGAGGCCTTTTCTAGGCCGGATACGCAGTATTTT. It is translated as CATSEAFSRPDTQYF.

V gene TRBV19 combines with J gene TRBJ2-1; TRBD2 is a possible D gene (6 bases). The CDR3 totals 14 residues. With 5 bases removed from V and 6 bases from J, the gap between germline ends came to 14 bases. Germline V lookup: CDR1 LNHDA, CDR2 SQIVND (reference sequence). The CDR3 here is CASSLGLGRNEQFF. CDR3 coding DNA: TGTGCCAGTAGTCTGGGACTGGGTCGCAATGAGCAGTTCTTC. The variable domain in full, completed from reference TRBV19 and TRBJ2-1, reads DGGITQSPKYLFRKEGQNVTLSCEQNLNHDAMYWYRQDPGQGLRLIYYSQIVNDFQKGDIAEGYSVSREKKESFPLTVTSAQKNPTAFYLCASSLGLGRNEQFFGPGTRLTVL.

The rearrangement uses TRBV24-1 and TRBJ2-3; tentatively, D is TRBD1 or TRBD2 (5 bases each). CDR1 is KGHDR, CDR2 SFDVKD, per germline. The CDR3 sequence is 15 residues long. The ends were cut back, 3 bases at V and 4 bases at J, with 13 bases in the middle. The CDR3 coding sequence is TGTGCCACCAGTGATCCGGCCAGGGACGCAGATACGCAGTATTTT. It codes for CATSDPARDADTQYF.

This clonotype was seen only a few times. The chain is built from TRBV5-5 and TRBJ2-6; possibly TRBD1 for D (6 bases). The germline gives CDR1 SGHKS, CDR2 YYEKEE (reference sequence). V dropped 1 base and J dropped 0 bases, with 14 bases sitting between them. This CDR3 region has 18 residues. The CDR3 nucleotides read TGTGCCAGCAGCTTGAATGGACAGTCCCCCTCTGGGGCCAACGTCCTGACTTTC. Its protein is CASSLNGQSPSGANVLTF.

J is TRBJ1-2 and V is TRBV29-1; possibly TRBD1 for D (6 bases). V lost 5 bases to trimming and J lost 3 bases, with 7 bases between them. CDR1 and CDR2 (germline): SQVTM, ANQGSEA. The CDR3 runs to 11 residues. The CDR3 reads CSVTGYYGYTF. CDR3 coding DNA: TGCAGCGTTACAGGGTACTATGGCTACACCTTC.

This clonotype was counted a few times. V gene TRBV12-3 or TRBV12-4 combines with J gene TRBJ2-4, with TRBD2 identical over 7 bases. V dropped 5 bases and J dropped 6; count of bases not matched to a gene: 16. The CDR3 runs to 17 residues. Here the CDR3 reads CASSNGRAGLVRNIQYF. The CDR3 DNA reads TGTGCCAGCAGTAATGGGAGGGCAGGGTTGGTGAGAAACATTCAGTACTTC.

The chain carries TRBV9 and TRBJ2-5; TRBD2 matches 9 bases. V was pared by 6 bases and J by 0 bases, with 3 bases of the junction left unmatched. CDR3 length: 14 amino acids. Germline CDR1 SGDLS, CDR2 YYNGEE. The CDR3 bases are TGTGCCAGCAACAGCGGGAGGTACCAAGAGACCCAGTACTTC. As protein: CASNSGRYQETQYF.

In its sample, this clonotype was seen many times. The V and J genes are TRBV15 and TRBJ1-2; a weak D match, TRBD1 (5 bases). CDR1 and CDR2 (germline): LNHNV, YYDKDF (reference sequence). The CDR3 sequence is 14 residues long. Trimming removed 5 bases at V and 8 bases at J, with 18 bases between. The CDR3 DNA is TGTGCCACCAGCGGGCAAGGACACCGAAGGGGCTACACCTTC. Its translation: CATSGQGHRRGYTF.

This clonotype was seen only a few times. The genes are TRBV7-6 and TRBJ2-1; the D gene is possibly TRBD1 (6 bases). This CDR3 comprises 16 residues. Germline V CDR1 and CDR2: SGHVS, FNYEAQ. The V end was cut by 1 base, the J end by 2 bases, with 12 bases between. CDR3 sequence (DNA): TGTGCCAGCAGCTTAGGCCAGGGGAGACCCTACAATGAGCAGTTCTTC. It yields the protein CASSLGQGRPYNEQFF.

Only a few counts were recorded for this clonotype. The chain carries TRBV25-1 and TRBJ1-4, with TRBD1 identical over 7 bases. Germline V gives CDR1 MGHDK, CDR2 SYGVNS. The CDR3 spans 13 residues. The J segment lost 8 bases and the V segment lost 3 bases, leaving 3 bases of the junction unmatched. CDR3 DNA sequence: TGTGCCAGCAGTGACTGGGACAGCGAAAAACTGTTTTTT. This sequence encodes CASSDWDSEKLFF.

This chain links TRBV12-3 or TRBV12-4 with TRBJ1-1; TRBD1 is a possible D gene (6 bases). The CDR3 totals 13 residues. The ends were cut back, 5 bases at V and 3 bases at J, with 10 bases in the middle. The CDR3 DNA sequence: TGTGCCAGCAGTCAACAGGGCTACACTGAAGCTTTCTTT. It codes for CASSQQGYTEAFF.

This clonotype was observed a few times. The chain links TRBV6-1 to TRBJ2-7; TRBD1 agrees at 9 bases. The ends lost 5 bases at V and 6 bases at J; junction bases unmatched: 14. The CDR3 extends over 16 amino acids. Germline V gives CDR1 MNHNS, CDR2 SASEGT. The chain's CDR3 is CASSLLRDRVNGEQYF. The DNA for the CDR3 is TGTGCCAGCAGTCTTCTCCGGGACAGGGTGAACGGCGAGCAGTACTTC.

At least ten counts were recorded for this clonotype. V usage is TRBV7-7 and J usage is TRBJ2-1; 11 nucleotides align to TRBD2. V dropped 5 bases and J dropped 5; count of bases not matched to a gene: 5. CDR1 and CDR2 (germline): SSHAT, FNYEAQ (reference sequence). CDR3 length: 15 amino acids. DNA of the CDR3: TGTGCCAGCAGCCCCCTTAGCGGGGGGGACAATGAGCAGTTCTTC. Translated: CASSPLSGGDNEQFF. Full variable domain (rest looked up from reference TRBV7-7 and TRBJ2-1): GAGVSQSPRYKVTKRGQDVTLRCDPISSHATLYWYQQALGQGPEFLTYFNYEAQPDKSGLPSDRFSAERPEGSISTLTIQRTEQRDSAMYRCASSPLSGGDNEQFFGPGTRLTVL.

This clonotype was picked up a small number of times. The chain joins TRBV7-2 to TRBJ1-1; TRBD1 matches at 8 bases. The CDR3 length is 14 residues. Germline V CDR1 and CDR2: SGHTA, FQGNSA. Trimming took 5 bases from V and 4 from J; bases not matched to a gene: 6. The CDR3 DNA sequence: TGTGCCAGCAGCCCGACGACAGGGGCCACTGAAGCTTTCTTT. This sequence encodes CASSPTTGATEAFF.

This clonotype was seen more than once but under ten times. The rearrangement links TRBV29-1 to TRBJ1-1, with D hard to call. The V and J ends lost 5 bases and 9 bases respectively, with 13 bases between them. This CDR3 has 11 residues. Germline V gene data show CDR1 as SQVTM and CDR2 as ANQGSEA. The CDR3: CSVSFPDKAFF. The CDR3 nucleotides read TGCAGCGTTTCCTTCCCCGACAAAGCTTTCTTT. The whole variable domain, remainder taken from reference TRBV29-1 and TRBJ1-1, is SAVISQKPSRDICQRGTSLTIQCQVDSQVTMMFWYRQQPGQSLTLIATANQGSEATYESGFVIDKFPISRPNLTFSTLTVSNMSPEDSSIYLCSVSFPDKAFFGQGTRLTVV.

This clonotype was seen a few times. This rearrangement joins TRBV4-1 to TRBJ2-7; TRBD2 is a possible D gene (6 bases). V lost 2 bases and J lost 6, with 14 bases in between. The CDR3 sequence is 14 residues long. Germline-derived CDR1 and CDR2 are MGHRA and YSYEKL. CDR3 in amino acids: CASSQFGSGREQYF. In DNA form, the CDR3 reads TGCGCCAGCAGCCAATTTGGTAGCGGACGCGAGCAGTACTTC.

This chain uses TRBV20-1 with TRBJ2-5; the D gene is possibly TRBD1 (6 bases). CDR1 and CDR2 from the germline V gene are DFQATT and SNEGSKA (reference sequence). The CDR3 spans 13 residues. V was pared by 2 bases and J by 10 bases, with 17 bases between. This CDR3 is CSARPPGHGVQYF. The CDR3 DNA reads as TGCAGTGCTAGACCTCCGGGACACGGGGTCCAGTACTTC.

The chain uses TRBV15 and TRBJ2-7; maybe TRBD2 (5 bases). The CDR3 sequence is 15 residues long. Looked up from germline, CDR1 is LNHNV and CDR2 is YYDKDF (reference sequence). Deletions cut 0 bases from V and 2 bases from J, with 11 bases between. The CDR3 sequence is CATSRDTRRPYEQYF. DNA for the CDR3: TGTGCCACCAGCAGAGATACCAGGAGGCCCTACGAGCAGTACTTC.